This TCR beta chain derives from a study of T cell responses to AZD1222 COVID-19 vaccine. Profiling relied on immunoSEQ multiplex PCR, and the TCRdb table lists in-frame clones only, not all of them. Of about 79,000 clones listed, around 80% are singletons. The material was peripheral blood, obtained on day 0 of AZD1222 vaccination. The receptor was isolated from an adult in good health.

As DNA, the CDR3 is TGTGCCAGCTCAGCCGAACGGGGGCAGCCCCAGCATTTT. It codes for CASSAERGQPQHF. The chain links TRBV18 to TRBJ1-5; D may be TRBD1 (5 bases). This CDR3 region has 13 residues. Trimming stripped 5 bases from V and 7 bases from J, with 12 bases between. CDR1 and CDR2 (germline): KGHSH, LQKENI.